The rows below give T cell receptor beta chains drawn from one sample of a study of PD-1 blockade in classical Hodgkin lymphoma. The assay was immunoSEQ multiplex PCR, and TCRdb's table has in-frame clones only and misses some. The sample has about 64,000 clones, about 92% seen once. The source was peripheral blood mononuclear cells (PBMCs), collected before the fourth cycle of nivolumab. The source is a human donor with classical Hodgkin lymphoma. Each CDR3 is given with its conserved first and last residue. A D gene is named only where the DNA matches it firmly. Clone size is given for some rows only: seen once, a few or many times, or a class if the clone is expanded.

clone size	D gene	J gene	V gene	CDR3 length	CDR3 protein	CDR3 DNA
-	TRBD2	TRBJ2-3	TRBV15	14	CATSTRETTDTQYF	TGTGCCACCAGCACGCGGGAGACCACAGATACGCAGTATTTT
-	-	TRBJ2-5	TRBV11-2	14	CASSLVGIQETQYF	TGTGCCAGCAGCTTAGTTGGTATCCAAGAGACCCAGTACTTC
-	-	TRBJ1-4	TRBV6-6	14	CASSYGGEVEKLFF	TGTGCCAGCAGTTACGGAGGGGAGGTTGAAAAACTGTTTTTT
-	-	TRBJ2-7	TRBV25-1	15	CASSPKRGLGYEQYF	TGTGCCAGCAGTCCTAAAAGGGGTTTAGGCTACGAGCAGTACTTC
once	-	TRBJ2-7	TRBV5-1	14	CASRRSTDSYEQYF	TGCGCCAGCAGACGGTCGACGGATTCCTACGAGCAGTACTTC
-	-	TRBJ2-7	TRBV28	14	CASSFVVPGDEQYF	TGTGCCAGCAGTTTTGTCGTACCGGGCGACGAGCAGTACTTC
-	-	TRBJ1-2	TRBV18	17	CASSLQGPANVNYGYTF	TGTGCCAGCTCACTCCAAGGCCCAGCTAACGTCAACTATGGCTACACCTTC
-	TRBD2	TRBJ2-3	TRBV25-1	15	CASSRGLAGGDTQYF	TGTGCCAGCAGTAGGGGACTAGCGGGGGGGGATACGCAGTATTTT
-	TRBD2	TRBJ2-1	TRBV5-4	14	CASSLDRPGGEQFF	TGTGCCAGCAGCTTGGATAGACCGGGGGGTGAGCAGTTCTTC
-	-	TRBJ1-3	TRBV5-8	16	CASSPGTLRSGNTIYF	TGTGCCAGCAGCCCGGGGACCCTTCGCTCTGGAAACACCATATATTTT
-	TRBD1	TRBJ1-5	TRBV11-2	15	CASSSGQHPNQPQHF	TGTGCCAGCAGCTCGGGACAGCACCCTAATCAGCCCCAGCATTTT
-	-	TRBJ1-5	TRBV28	14	CASSLEILNQPQHF	TGTGCCAGCAGTTTGGAGATTCTCAATCAGCCCCAGCATTTT
-	-	TRBJ1-2	TRBV6-4	16	CASSDRVSPFHYGYTF	TGTGCCAGCAGTGATCGAGTGAGCCCCTTTCACTATGGCTACACCTTC
once	-	TRBJ1-2	TRBV30	12	CAWSPVSYGYTF	TGTGCCTGGAGTCCGGTATCCTATGGCTACACCTTC
-	TRBD1	TRBJ1-2	TRBV5-1	15	CASSLADRGVHGYTF	TGCGCCAGCAGCTTGGCCGACAGGGGGGTTCATGGCTACACCTTC
-	TRBD1	TRBJ2-7	TRBV14	13	CASRQTGSDEQYF	TGTGCCAGCAGACAGACAGGGTCGGACGAGCAGTACTTC
-	-	TRBJ1-1	TRBV6-1	14	CASSDSWGNTEAFF	TGTGCCAGCAGTGATAGCTGGGGGAACACTGAAGCTTTCTTT
few	-	TRBJ2-2	TRBV5-6	12	CASSFNTGELFF	TGTGCCAGCAGTTTCAACACCGGGGAGCTGTTTTTT
-	-	TRBJ1-2	TRBV11-2	12	CASSSAKDGYTF	TGTGCCAGCAGCAGTGCGAAGGATGGCTACACCTTC
once	-	TRBJ2-3	TRBV18	14	CASSPQGLTDTQYF	TGTGCCAGCTCCCCACAGGGTTTGACAGATACGCAGTATTTT
once	-	TRBJ2-2	TRBV5-1	11	CASSLAGELFF	TGCGCCAGCAGCTTGGCGGGGGAGCTGTTTTTT
-	-	TRBJ2-7	TRBV5-8	11	CASSFSYEQYF	TGTGCCAGCAGCTTCTCCTACGAGCAGTACTTC
-	TRBD1	TRBJ1-2	TRBV5-8	16	CASSLYLTGGNYGYTF	TGTGCCAGCAGCTTGTATCTGACAGGGGGCAACTATGGCTACACCTTC
-	-	TRBJ2-3	TRBV13	15	CASSLFGESTDTQYF	TGTGCCAGCAGCTTATTTGGAGAGAGCACAGATACGCAGTATTTT
-	-	TRBJ2-6	TRBV9	16	CASSVNRVSGANVLTF	TGTGCCAGCAGCGTAAACAGGGTCTCTGGGGCCAACGTCCTGACTTTC
-	-	TRBJ2-6	TRBV23-1	18	CASSSARRDRSGANVLTF	TGCGCCAGCAGTTCCGCTCGGCGGGATCGCTCTGGGGCCAACGTCCTGACTTTC
-	-	TRBJ1-1	TRBV7-7	14	CASSQSVGGTEAFF	TGTGCCAGCAGCCAGTCCGTTGGGGGGACTGAAGCTTTCTTT
-	-	TRBJ2-4	TRBV11-2	16	CASSAAATAAKNIQYF	TGTGCCAGCAGCGCCGCAGCGACCGCTGCCAAAAACATTCAGTACTTC